The text below deals with one T cell receptor (beta chain). This sample is drawn from a study of T cell changes during pregnancy in multiple sclerosis. Clones were sequenced by immunoSEQ multiplex PCR, and TCRdb holds only the in-frame ones, with some missing. Among roughly 60,000 clones listed, 90% to 95% were seen once. Trimming left V 6 bases short and J 4 bases short, with 12 bases between. The CDR3 runs 14 residues. The germline V gene has CDR1 SGHTA and CDR2 FQGTGA. The source material was CD4+ T cells from peripheral blood mononuclear cells, sampled in the first trimester of pregnancy. The source is a female donor with multiple sclerosis, enrolled in a pregnancy study. This sequence joins TRBV7-3 and TRBJ2-2, with D tentatively TRBD1 (6 bases). The CDR3 nucleotides read TGTGCCAGCAGTTTGCAGGGGTCCACCGGGGAGCTGTTTTTT. As protein: CASSLQGSTGELFF.